This T cell receptor (beta chain) is from a study of shared clonotypes between healthy human individuals. The germline V gene has CDR1 SGHTA and CDR2 FQGNSA. The germline V and J ends were trimmed by 4 bases and 0 bases, with 7 bases remaining between them. CDR3 length equals 14 residues. Findings and limits, study-wide: Estimated richness was generally greater in naive than memory subsets.

In the study's own analysis: ImmunoSEQ sequences covered only the junction and lacked quality scores; filtering therefore differed. Profiled with immunoSEQ multiplex PCR; TCRdb holds only in-frame clones, not every one. The V and J calls and clone size are taken from that table; D and trimming were inferred from the DNA. Of over a million clones in the sample, 95% to 99% were seen once. Remarks on this clone: Its specificity is unknown.

The sequenced sample was naive CD4+ T cells sorted from blood. Sample subset: CD45RA+ positively selected. The source is a man between 25 and 39 years old in good health. This chain connects TRBV7-2 to TRBJ1-5; D call uncertain. The CDR3 sequence is CASSSTDSNQPQHF. CDR3 sequence (DNA): TGTGCCAGCAGCTCGACGGATAGCAATCAGCCCCAGCATTTT.